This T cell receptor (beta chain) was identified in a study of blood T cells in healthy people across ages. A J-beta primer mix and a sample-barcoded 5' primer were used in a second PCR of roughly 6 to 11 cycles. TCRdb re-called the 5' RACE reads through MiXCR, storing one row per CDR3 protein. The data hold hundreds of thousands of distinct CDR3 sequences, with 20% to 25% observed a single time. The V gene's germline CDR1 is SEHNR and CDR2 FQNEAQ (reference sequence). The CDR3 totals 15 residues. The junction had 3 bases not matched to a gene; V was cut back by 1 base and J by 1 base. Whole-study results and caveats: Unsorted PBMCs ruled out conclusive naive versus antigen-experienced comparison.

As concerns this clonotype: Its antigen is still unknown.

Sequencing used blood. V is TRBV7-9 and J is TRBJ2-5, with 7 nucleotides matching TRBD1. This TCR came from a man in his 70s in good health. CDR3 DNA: TGTGCCAGCAGCTTAGGACAGGGCACCCAAGAGACCCAGTACTTC. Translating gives CASSLGQGTQETQYF.